The TCR beta chain described here comes from a study of T cell changes during pregnancy in multiple sclerosis. Germline CDR1 SGDLS, CDR2 YYNGEE. Trimming took 0 bases from V and 8 from J, leaving 14 bases between them. This CDR3 is 14 amino acids long. Assay used: immunoSEQ multiplex PCR; TCRdb lists only in-frame clones, some missing. Of tens of thousands of clones listed, approximately 91% are singletons. The specimen was peripheral blood, collected in the third trimester of pregnancy. The genes are TRBV9 and TRBJ1-2; D not resolved. The clonotype comes from a female donor with multiple sclerosis, enrolled in a pregnancy study. The CDR3 is CASSVASDIAGYTF. The CDR3 bases are TGTGCCAGCAGCGTAGCATCCGACATAGCGGGCTACACCTTC.